The source of this T cell receptor beta chain is a study of blood T cell repertoires in COVID-19. As for the study in general: COVID-19 samples from acute and convalescent phases originated in the United States, Italy and Spain. PBMCs, B-cell-depleted T cells, or T cells were the source of the cDNA or gDNA that made up the material.

Germline V gene sequence: CDR1 MDHEN, CDR2 SYDVKM. There are 17 residues in the CDR3. V was shortened by 6 bases and J by 5 bases, with 20 bases between the two germline ends. Sequenced by immunoSEQ multiplex PCR; TCRdb stores in-frame clones only, minus some. The sample lists fewer than 300,000 clones, around 78% seen once, with approximately 2.5% in the top ten. This rearrangement joins TRBV28 to TRBJ1-6, with D perhaps matching TRBD1 (6 bases). This TCR came from a woman in her seventies with active or convalescent COVID-19. Specimen: peripheral blood. For the CDR3, the DNA is TGTGCCAGCAGCAGGGCAGGGGAGCGGGGGAATAATTCACCCCTCCACTTT. Protein: CASSRAGERGNNSPLHF.